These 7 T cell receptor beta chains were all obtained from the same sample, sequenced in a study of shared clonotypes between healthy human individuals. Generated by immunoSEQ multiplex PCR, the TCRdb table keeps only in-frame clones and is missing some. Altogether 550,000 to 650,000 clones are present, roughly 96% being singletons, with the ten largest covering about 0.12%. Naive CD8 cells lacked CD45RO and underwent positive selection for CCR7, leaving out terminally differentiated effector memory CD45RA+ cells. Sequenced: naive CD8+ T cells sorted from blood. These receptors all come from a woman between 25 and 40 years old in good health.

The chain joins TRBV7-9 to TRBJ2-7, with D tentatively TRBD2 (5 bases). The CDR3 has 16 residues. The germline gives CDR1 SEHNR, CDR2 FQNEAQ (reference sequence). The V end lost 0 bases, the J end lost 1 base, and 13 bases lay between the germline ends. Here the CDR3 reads CASSLASLARSYEQYF. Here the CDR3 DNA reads TGTGCCAGCAGCTTAGCGAGCCTAGCCAGATCCTACGAGCAGTACTTC.

The CDR3 loop reads CASSLTWTSGRLETQYF. The CDR3 nucleotides read TGTGCCAGCAGTTTAACCTGGACTAGCGGGAGATTAGAGACCCAGTACTTC. The chain links TRBV27 to TRBJ2-5; 13 nucleotides agree with TRBD2. The germline gives CDR1 MNHEY, CDR2 SMNVEV (reference sequence). CDR3 length: 17 amino acids. The junction had 7 bases not matched to a gene; V was cut back by 2 bases and J by 4 bases.

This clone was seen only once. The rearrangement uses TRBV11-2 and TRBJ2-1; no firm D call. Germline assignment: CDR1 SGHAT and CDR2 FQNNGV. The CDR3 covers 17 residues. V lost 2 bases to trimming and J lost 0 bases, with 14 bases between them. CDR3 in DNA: TGTGCCAGCAGCTTACAACCCAGCTCTAGCTCCTACAATGAGCAGTTCTTC. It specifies CASSLQPSSSSYNEQFF.

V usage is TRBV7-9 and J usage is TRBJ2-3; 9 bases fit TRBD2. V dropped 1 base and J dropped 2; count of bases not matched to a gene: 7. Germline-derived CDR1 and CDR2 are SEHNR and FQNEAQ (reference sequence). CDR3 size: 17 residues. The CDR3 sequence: CASSLGLAGTLTDTQYF. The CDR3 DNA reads TGTGCCAGCAGCTTAGGGCTAGCGGGGACGCTCACAGATACGCAGTATTTT.

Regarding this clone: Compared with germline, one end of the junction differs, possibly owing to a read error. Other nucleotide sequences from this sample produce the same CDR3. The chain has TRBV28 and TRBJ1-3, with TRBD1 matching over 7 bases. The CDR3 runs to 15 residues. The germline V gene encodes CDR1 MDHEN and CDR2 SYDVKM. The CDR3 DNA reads TGTGCCAGCAGTACCGGGACAGATGTGGGAGACACTATATATTTT. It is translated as CASSTGTDVGDTIYF. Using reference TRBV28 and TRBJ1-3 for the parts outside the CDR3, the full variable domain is DVKVTQSSRYLVKRTGEKVFLECVQDMDHENMFWYRQDPGLGLRLIYFSYDVKMKEKGDIPEGYSVSREKKERFSLILESASTNQTSMYLCASSTGTDVGDTIYFGEGSWLTVV.

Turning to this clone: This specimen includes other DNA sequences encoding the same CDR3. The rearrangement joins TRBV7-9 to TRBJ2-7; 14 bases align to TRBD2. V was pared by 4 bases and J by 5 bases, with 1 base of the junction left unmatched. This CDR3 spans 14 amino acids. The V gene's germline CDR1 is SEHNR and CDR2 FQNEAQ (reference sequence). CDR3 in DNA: TGTGCCAGCAGCTCGGGACTAGCGGGAGACGAGCAGTACTTC. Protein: CASSSGLAGDEQYF. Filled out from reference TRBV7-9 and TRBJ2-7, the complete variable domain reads DTGVSQNPRHKITKRGQNVTFRCDPISEHNRLYWYRQTLGQGPEFLTYFQNEAQLEKSRLLSDRFSAERPKGSFSTLEIQRTEQGDSAMYLCASSSGLAGDEQYFGPGTRLTVT.

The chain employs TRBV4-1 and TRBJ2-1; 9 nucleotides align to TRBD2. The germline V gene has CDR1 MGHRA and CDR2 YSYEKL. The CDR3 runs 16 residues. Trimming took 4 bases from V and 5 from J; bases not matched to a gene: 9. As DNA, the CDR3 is TGCGCCAGCAGCCTCACCGGGACTAGCTTTGACAATGAGCAGTTCTTC. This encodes CASSLTGTSFDNEQFF.